This record concerns one T cell receptor beta chain sequence. Its antigen is unidentified. The junction and the germline gene differ at one end; a read error may be behind it. TCRdb recomputed calls from the multiplex PCR reads with MiXCR, one row per CDR3 protein. The repertoire holds 170,000 or so distinct CDR3 sequences, with about 30% as singletons. The data were taken from a study of breast tumors, draining lymph nodes, adjacent tissues. Study observations and caveats: Data fit most tumor T cells coming from lymph node, expanding in tumor. Luminal-like breast cancer showed significantly greater tumor-nontumor repertoire similarity than basal-like breast cancer did. The lymph node origin of tumor T cells was framed as consistent with a hypothesis, not demonstrated. Compared with lymph nodes, tumors were less diverse; compared with nontumor tissue, more.

The lymph nodes were axillary draining lymph nodes from breast cancer patients. Sequencing was done on a sample of axillary lymph node tissue. This TCR was sampled from a female donor with breast cancer. Some clones in this sample may be carry-over from other donors' samples.

Written as DNA, the CDR3 is TGCAGTGCCCCACGGACGGGGATTTCCTACAATGAGCAGTCCTTC. It translates to CSAPRTGISYNEQSF. The V and J genes are TRBV20-1 and TRBJ2-1; D may be TRBD2 (5 bases). This CDR3 region has 15 residues. Germline CDR1 DFQATT, CDR2 SNEGSKA (reference sequence).